This T cell receptor (beta chain) was retrieved from a study of cytomegalovirus exposure and HLA in healthy donors. Study results and limitations: Presence/absence comparisons presumed near-even sequencing depth among donors.

For this clone: What it recognizes is unknown.

PCR employed 60 Vbeta and 13 Jbeta primers. Method: immunoSEQ multiplex PCR; TCRdb's copy keeps in-frame clones and lacks some. The sample yields fewer than 90,000 clones, just under 80% seen once. CDR1 SGHRS and CDR2 YFSETQ come from the germline V gene. Trimming removed 4 bases from V and 1 base from J; junction bases left unmatched: 6. The CDR3 has 17 amino acids. It was healthy bone marrow donors who served as donors. This sequence originates from a male donor in good health and CMV-seropositive. V usage is TRBV5-1 and J usage is TRBJ2-5; TRBD2 agrees at 14 bases. The sequenced sample consisted of PBMCs. This CDR3 is CASSGGLAGAGQETQYF. In nucleotides, the CDR3 is TGCGCCAGCAGCGGGGGACTAGCGGGAGCGGGCCAAGAGACCCAGTACTTC.